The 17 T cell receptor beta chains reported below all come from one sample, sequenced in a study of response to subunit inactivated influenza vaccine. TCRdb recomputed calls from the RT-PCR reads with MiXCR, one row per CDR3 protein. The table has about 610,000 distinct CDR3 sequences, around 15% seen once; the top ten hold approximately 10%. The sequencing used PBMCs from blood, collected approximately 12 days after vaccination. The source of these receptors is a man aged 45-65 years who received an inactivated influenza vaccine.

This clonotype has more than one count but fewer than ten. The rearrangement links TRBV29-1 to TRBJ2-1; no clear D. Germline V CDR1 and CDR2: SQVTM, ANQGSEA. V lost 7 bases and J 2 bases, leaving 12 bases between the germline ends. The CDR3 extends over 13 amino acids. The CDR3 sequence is CSAARAAYNEQFF. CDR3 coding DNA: TGCAGCGCCGCACGGGCGGCCTACAATGAGCAGTTCTTC.

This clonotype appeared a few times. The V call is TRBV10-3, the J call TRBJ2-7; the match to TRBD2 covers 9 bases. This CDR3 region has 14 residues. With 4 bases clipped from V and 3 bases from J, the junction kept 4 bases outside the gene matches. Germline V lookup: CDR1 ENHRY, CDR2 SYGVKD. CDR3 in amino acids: CAISGLAGDYEQYF. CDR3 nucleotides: TGTGCCATCAGTGGATTAGCGGGAGACTACGAGCAGTACTTC.

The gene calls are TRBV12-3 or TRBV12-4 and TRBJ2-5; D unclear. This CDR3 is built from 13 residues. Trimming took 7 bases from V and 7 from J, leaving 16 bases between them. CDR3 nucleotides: TGTGCCAGCACCGCCGCCCAGGTTGGGACCCAGTACTTC. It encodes CASTAAQVGTQYF.

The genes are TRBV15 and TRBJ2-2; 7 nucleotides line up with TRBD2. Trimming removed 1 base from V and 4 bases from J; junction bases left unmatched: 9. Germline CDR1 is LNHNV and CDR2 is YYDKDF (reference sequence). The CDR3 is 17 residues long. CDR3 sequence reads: CATSRGLAEGPTGELFF. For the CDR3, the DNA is TGTGCCACCAGCAGAGGGCTAGCGGAGGGTCCCACCGGGGAGCTGTTTTTT.

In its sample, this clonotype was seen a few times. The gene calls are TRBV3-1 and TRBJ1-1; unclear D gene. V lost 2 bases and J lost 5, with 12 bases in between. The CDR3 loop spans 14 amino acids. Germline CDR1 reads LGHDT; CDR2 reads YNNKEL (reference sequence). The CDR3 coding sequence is TGTGCCAGCAGCCAATACGGCGCGAGTACTGAAGCTTTCTTT. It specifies CASSQYGASTEAFF.

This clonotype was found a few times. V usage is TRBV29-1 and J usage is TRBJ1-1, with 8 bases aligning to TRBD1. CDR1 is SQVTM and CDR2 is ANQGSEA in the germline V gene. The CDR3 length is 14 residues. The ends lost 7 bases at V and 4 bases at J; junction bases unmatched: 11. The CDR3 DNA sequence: TGCAGCGCCGATCTCGACGACAGGGGCACTGAAGCTTTCTTT. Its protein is CSADLDDRGTEAFF.

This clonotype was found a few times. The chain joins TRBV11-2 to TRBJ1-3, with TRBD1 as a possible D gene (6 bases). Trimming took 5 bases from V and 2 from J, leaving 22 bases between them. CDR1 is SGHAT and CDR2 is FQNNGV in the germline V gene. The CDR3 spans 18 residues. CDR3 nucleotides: TGTGCCAGCAGCCCGAGATGGGGTGAGGGGGGGCCTGGAAACACCATATATTTT. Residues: CASSPRWGEGGPGNTIYF.

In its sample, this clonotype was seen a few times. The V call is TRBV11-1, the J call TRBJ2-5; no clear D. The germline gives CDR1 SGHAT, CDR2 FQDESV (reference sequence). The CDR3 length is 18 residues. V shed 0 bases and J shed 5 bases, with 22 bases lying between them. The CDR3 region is CASSLAAVGQARWETQYF. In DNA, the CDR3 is TGTGCCAGCAGCTTAGCGGCGGTTGGGCAGGCACGATGGGAGACCCAGTACTTC.

The CDR3 sequence: CASRGQSSSYEQYF. The DNA of the CDR3 is TGTGCCAGCAGGGGACAGTCGAGCTCCTACGAGCAGTACTTC. The chain recombines TRBV6-1 with TRBJ2-7, with 7 bases lining up with TRBD1. The CDR3 totals 14 residues. V lost 6 bases and J lost 0; bases outside the gene matches: 5. The germline V gene has CDR1 MNHNS and CDR2 SASEGT.

The DNA of the CDR3 is TGTGCCAGCAGCGCAGTGGGGGGAGGGTCCTACGAGCAGTACTTC. The encoded protein is CASSAVGGGSYEQYF. The J gene is TRBJ2-7, the V gene TRBV28, with 7 positions matching TRBD2. Germline lookup yields CDR1 MDHEN and CDR2 SYDVKM. Trimming cost V 6 bases and J 1 base; bases outside gene matches: 9. This CDR3 contains 15 residues.

The CDR3 reads CASSPNQHYGYTF. CDR3 coding DNA: TGTGCCAGCAGCCCCAATCAACACTATGGCTACACCTTC. The J gene is TRBJ1-2, the V gene TRBV6-1; D is ambiguous. CDR1 is MNHNS, CDR2 SASEGT, per germline. V was clipped by 6 bases and J by 3 bases, with 11 bases between them. The CDR3 covers 13 residues.

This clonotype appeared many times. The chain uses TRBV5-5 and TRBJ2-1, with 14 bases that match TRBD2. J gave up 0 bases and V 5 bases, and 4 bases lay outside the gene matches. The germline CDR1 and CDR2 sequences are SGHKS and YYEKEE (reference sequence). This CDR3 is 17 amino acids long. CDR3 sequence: CASSYGTSGGSYNEQFF. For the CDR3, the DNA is TGTGCCAGCAGTTACGGGACTAGCGGGGGCTCCTACAATGAGCAGTTCTTC.

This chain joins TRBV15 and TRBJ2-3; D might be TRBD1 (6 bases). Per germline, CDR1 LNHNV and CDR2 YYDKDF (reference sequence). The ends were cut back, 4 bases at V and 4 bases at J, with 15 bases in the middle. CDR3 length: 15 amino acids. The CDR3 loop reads CATSTSGQGSDTQYF. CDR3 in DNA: TGTGCCACCAGCACGTCCGGGCAGGGGTCAGATACGCAGTATTTT.

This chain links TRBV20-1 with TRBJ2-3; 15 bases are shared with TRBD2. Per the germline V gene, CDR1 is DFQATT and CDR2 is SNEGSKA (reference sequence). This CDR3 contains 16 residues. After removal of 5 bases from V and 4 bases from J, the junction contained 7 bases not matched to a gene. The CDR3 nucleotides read TGCAGTGCTCAAAGGGGACTAGCGGGAGGAGCAGATACGCAGTATTTT. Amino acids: CSAQRGLAGGADTQYF.

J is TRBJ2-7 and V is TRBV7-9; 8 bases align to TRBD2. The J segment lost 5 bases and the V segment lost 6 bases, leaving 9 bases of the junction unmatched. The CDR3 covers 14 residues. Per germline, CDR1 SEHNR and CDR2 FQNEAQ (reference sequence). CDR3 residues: CASSPTSVPHEQYF. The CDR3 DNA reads TGTGCCAGCAGTCCGACTAGCGTTCCACACGAGCAGTACTTC.

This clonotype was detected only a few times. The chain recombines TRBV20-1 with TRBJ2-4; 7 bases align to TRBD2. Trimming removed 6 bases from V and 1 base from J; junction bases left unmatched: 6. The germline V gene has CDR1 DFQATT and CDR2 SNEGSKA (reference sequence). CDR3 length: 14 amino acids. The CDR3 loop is CSARGREAKNIQYF. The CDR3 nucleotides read TGCAGTGCCCGGGGGAGGGAGGCCAAAAACATTCAGTACTTC.

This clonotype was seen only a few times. The CDR3 loop is CASSPRPVLAGGMDEQFF. The CDR3 DNA is TGTGCCAGCAGCCCAAGGCCCGTACTAGCGGGGGGGATGGATGAGCAGTTCTTC. The J gene is TRBJ2-1, the V gene TRBV27; 13 nucleotides line up with TRBD2. The J segment lost 8 bases and the V segment lost 6 bases, leaving 16 bases of the junction unmatched. This CDR3 is 18 amino acids long. Germline CDR1 is MNHEY and CDR2 is SMNVEV (reference sequence).